These 32 T cell receptor beta chains came from one sample sequenced in a study of CD8+ T cells in alopecia areata. Cell sorting was performed on pooled cutaneous lymph node cells with CD4, CD8alpha, NKG2D, NKG2ACE and other markers. Extracted RNA was reverse transcribed into cDNA, the sequencing template. Sequencing was performed with immunoSEQ multiplex PCR; in TCRdb, only in-frame clones are kept and a portion is missing. The table lists about 270,000 clones, with no singletons. Sequencing was performed on CD4+ T cells sorted from a lymph node. These receptors all stem from a C3H/HeJ mouse with alopecia areata. The strain bears MHC haplotype H2-k.

This clone occurred a few times. Gene names follow the mouse nomenclature. The read gets to within 4 residues of the CDR3 end, and the germline J gene fills in the rest. The same CDR3 also results from other DNA sequences found in this sample. The chain employs TRBV19 and TRBJ2-5; 10 nucleotides line up with TRBD1. This CDR3 is built from 13 residues. Germline values: CDR1 FNHDT, CDR2 SITEND (reference sequence). The CDR3 region is CASSRDRGDTQYF. The covered CDR3 bases are TGTGCCAGCAGCCGGGACAGGGGTGAC.

In this sample, this clone turned up a few times. These gene names are mouse names. The CDR3 goes on 3 residues after the read ends, and that part is filled in from the germline J gene. J is TRBJ1-6 and V is TRBV13-2; 7 bases align to TRBD1. TRBJ1-6 is sorted into the ORF group, with uncertain function. The germline CDR1 and CDR2 sequences are NNHNN and SYGAGS (reference sequence). The V segment lost 1 base and the J segment 5 bases; nucleotides outside the gene matches: 3. CDR3 length equals 15 residues. The CDR3 sequence: CASGDWDRNNSPLYF. The DNA read from the CDR3 is TGTGCCAGCGGTGATTGGGACAGAAATAATTCGCCC.

Note on this clone: Gene names and germline match the mouse. The CDR3 end is not reached by the read, which stops 4 residues before it; the germline J gene fills it in. This rearrangement joins TRBV5 to TRBJ2-4; tentative D call: TRBD2 (6 bases). Trimming took off 4 bases at V and 1 base at J, with 9 bases between the two ends. The germline CDR1 and CDR2 sequences are LGHNA and YNLKQL (reference sequence). This CDR3 spans 14 amino acids. The CDR3 region is CASSPPGGQNTLYF. The CDR3 DNA, read in part, is TGTGCCAGCAGCCCTCCTGGGGGTCAAAAC.

This clone came up a few times. Gene names are mouse gene names. Read coverage stops 4 residues before the CDR3 terminus; the germline J gene supplies the remainder. This chain connects TRBV1 to TRBJ2-3; unclear D gene. This CDR3 has 13 residues. The germline V and J ends were trimmed by 0 bases and 3 bases, with 4 bases remaining between them. CDR1 is NSQYPW and CDR2 is LRSPGD in the germline V gene (reference sequence). The CDR3 reads CTCSAEQAETLYF. CDR3 DNA (partial): TGCACCTGCAGTGCAGAACAGGCAGAA.

Comment on this clone: Gene names follow the mouse nomenclature. The read terminates 4 residues before the CDR3 end, so the remaining end is supplied by the germline J gene. Other DNA sequences in this sample translate to the same CDR3. The gene calls are TRBV5 and TRBJ2-7, with D maybe TRBD2 (6 bases). This CDR3 has 13 amino acids. Germline CDR1 LGHNA, CDR2 YNLKQL (reference sequence). The sequenced part of the CDR3 DNA is TGTGCCAGCAGCCAAGATTCTGGGGAT. The encoded protein is CASSQDSGD. The entire CDR3 reads CASSQDSGDEQYF.

In the case of this clone: The germline and genes are mouse ones. The read halts 4 residues ahead of the CDR3 end, with the missing end drawn from the germline J gene. The chain has TRBV13-1 and TRBJ2-7; 12 nucleotides agree with TRBD2. Germline V gene sequence: CDR1 NSHNY, CDR2 SYGAGN. The CDR3 has 14 amino acids. CDR3 protein: CASVDWGGSYEQYF. The covered CDR3 bases are TGTGCCAGCGTTGACTGGGGGGGCTCTTAT.

In its sample, this clone was seen a few times. Germline and genes here are mouse. CDR3 residues: CASSIVGEYAEQFF. CDR3 DNA (partial): TGTGCCAGCAGTATAGTGGGGGAGTATGCT. The rearrangement links TRBV19 to TRBJ2-1; D perhaps matches TRBD2 (6 bases). The CDR3 end falls 4 residues outside the read, so it is completed with the germline J gene. The CDR3 totals 14 residues. Trimming removed 0 bases from V and 4 bases from J, with 8 bases in between. The germline V gene encodes CDR1 FNHDT and CDR2 SITEND (reference sequence).

About this clone: The gene symbols are mouse symbols. The sample has other DNA sequences that encode this CDR3 too. The part of the CDR3 DNA that was read is TGTGCCAGCAGCGACTGGGGGGGCGCAGAA. Its translation is CASSDWGGAE. From start to end, the CDR3 is CASSDWGGAETLYF. This chain connects TRBV19 to TRBJ2-3; TRBD2 aligns across 12 bases. The observed sequence ends 4 residues before the CDR3 terminus, with the missing tail filled in from the germline J gene. There are 14 residues in the CDR3. Losses at the gene ends were 5 bases for V and 3 bases for J; bases not matched to a gene: 1. CDR1 is FNHDT and CDR2 is SITEND in the germline V gene (reference sequence). Full variable domain (outside the CDR3, taken from reference TRBV19 and TRBJ2-3): GGIITQTPKFLIGQEGQKLTLKCQQNFNHDTMYWYRQDSGKGLRLIYYSITENDLQKGDLSEGYDASREKKSSFSLTVTSAQKNEMAVFLCASSDWGGAETLYFGSGTRLTVL.

As for this clone: The gene names given are mouse names. The read ends 4 residues shy of where the CDR3 ends; the end is completed using the germline J gene. The chain has TRBV14 and TRBJ2-2; the match to TRBD2 covers 12 bases. After removal of 5 bases from V and 4 bases from J, the junction contained 6 bases not matched to a gene. The CDR3 loop spans 16 amino acids. From germline, CDR1 is SGHDT and CDR2 FRDEAV. The CDR3 bases that were read are TGTGCCAGCAGCCTGACTGGGGGGGCCGGCACCGGG. Translated, it gives CASSLTGGAGTG. The whole CDR3 reads CASSLTGGAGTGQLYF.

As regards this clone: Gene names follow the mouse nomenclature. The CDR3 is cut off 4 residues early in the read; its end comes from the germline J gene. The chain carries TRBV4 and TRBJ2-5; TRBD2 might be the D (6 bases). Germline values: CDR1 LGHDT, CDR2 YNNKQL (reference sequence). This CDR3 is 14 amino acids long. V lost 4 bases and J 1 base, leaving 9 bases between the germline ends. CDR3 DNA (partial): TGTGCCAGCAGCTTACGGGGGGACCAAGAC. Encoded protein: CASSLRGDQD. The full-length CDR3 reads as CASSLRGDQDTQYF.

Points on this clone: Germline and genes here are mouse. The read ends 4 residues early relative to the CDR3; the germline J gene fills the gap. This chain connects TRBV17 to TRBJ2-5, with 8 bases fitting TRBD2. CDR3 length equals 15 residues. Germline assignment: CDR1 MNHDT and CDR2 YYDKIL. CDR3 residues: CASRAPGGARDTQYF. CDR3 DNA, as far as it was read: TGTGCTAGCAGAGCCCCCGGGGGGGCGAGAGAC.

This clone appeared many times. The gene names given are mouse names. CDR3 DNA (partial): TGTGCTAGCAGTAGACTCCGGGACAGGGGGAGTGCAGAA. Translating it yields CASSRLRDRGSAE. The whole CDR3 protein is CASSRLRDRGSAETLYF. This rearrangement joins TRBV17 to TRBJ2-3; 11 positions match TRBD1. The read finishes 4 residues shy of the CDR3 end, and the germline J gene is used to complete it. CDR1 is MNHDT, CDR2 YYDKIL, per germline. The CDR3 runs to 17 residues. Trimming cost V 2 bases and J 0 bases; bases outside gene matches: 4.

This clone was detected a few times. Genes here carry mouse names. Read coverage stops 4 residues before the CDR3 terminus; the germline J gene supplies the remainder. In the same sample, other DNA sequences code for this CDR3. V is TRBV19 and J is TRBJ2-1, with D possibly being TRBD1 (6 bases). The CDR3 spans 14 residues. CDR1 and CDR2 from the germline V gene are FNHDT and SITEND (reference sequence). Trimming shortened V by 5 bases and J by 0 bases, and 9 bases separated the two germline ends. The sequenced part of the CDR3 DNA is TGTGCCAGCAGCCGGGACACTAACTATGCT. Translated: CASSRDTNYA. The full-length CDR3 reads as CASSRDTNYAEQFF.

This clone was recorded a few times. Gene names are mouse gene names. The read ends 4 residues shy of where the CDR3 ends; the end is completed using the germline J gene. The rearrangement uses TRBV14 and TRBJ2-7, with D possibly being TRBD1 (6 bases). In germline, CDR1 is SGHDT, CDR2 FRDEAV. The CDR3 spans 13 residues. The CDR3 sequence: CASSLWDNYEQYF. The CDR3 bases that were read are TGTGCCAGCAGTTTGTGGGACAATTAT.

This clone has only a few counts. The genes and germline here are from mouse. The read gets to within 4 residues of the CDR3 end, and the germline J gene fills in the rest. The chain recombines TRBV1 with TRBJ2-3; 8 nucleotides agree with TRBD2. The CDR3 totals 16 residues. The V segment lost 3 bases and the J segment 0 bases; nucleotides outside the gene matches: 5. Germline V gene lookup returns CDR1 NSQYPW and CDR2 LRSPGD (reference sequence). The part of the CDR3 DNA that was read is TGCACCTGCAGTGCCGGGGGGGCGCTAAGTGCAGAA. Translated, it gives CTCSAGGALSAE. The whole CDR3 sequence is CTCSAGGALSAETLYF.

Only a few counts were recorded for this clone. Gene names are mouse gene names. The sample carries other DNA sequences with the same CDR3. Incomplete CDR3 DNA: TGTGCCAGCAGTCGCGGACAAACAAACTCC. Translated, it gives CASSRGQTNS. The entire CDR3 reads CASSRGQTNSDYTF. This chain joins TRBV13-3 and TRBJ1-2; D might be TRBD1 (5 bases). Read data end 4 residues before the CDR3 end; the end is taken from the germline J gene. The germline V and J ends were trimmed by 4 bases and 0 bases, with 10 bases remaining between them. CDR3 size: 14 residues. Looked up from germline, CDR1 is NNHDY and CDR2 is SYVADS.

This clone showed up just a few times. Gene labels here are mouse ones. The CDR3 end falls 4 residues outside the read, so it is completed with the germline J gene. The sample contains more than one DNA sequence encoding this CDR3. This chain connects TRBV5 to TRBJ2-2; 8 bases map to TRBD1. V gave up 2 bases and J gave up 2 bases; unmatched junction bases: 1. The CDR3 is 15 amino acids. Germline loops: CDR1 LGHNA, CDR2 YNLKQL (reference sequence). The CDR3 region is CASSQRTGNTGQLYF. The sequenced part of the CDR3 DNA is TGTGCCAGCAGCCAAAGGACAGGGAACACCGGG.

On this clone: Gene names are the mouse ones. Read data end 4 residues before the CDR3 end; the end is taken from the germline J gene. At the DNA level, this CDR3 is encoded by other sequences in the same sample as well. The V gene is TRBV31, the J gene TRBJ2-2; the match to TRBD2 covers 11 bases. CDR1 is GKSSPN, CDR2 SITVG, per germline. The CDR3 is 16 amino acids. Trimming cost V 1 base and J 1 base; bases outside gene matches: 2. The CDR3 region is CAWSRGLGVNTGQLYF. CDR3 DNA (partial): TGTGCCTGGAGTCGGGGACTGGGGGTAAACACCGGG.

About this clone: All gene names here are mouse names. The read falls 4 residues short of the CDR3 end, and the missing part is taken from the germline J gene. The V and J genes are TRBV5 and TRBJ2-4; 11 nucleotides match TRBD2. V shed 2 bases and J 3 bases; nucleotides not matched to a gene: 4. CDR1 is LGHNA and CDR2 is YNLKQL in the germline V gene (reference sequence). CDR3 length: 16 residues. The CDR3 protein is CASSQPTGGAQNTLYF. CDR3 bases read: TGTGCCAGCAGCCAACCCACTGGGGGGGCCCAAAAC.

Comments on this clone: Gene names are mouse gene names. Read coverage stops 4 residues before the CDR3 terminus; the germline J gene supplies the remainder. This sequence joins TRBV5 and TRBJ2-2; a possible D gene is TRBD1 (6 bases). CDR1 is LGHNA, CDR2 YNLKQL, per germline (reference sequence). The V end lost 0 bases, the J end lost 1 base, and 12 bases lay between the germline ends. The CDR3 has 17 amino acids. The CDR3 reads CASSQDPDRRNTGQLYF. The covered CDR3 bases are TGTGCCAGCAGCCAAGATCCAGACAGGCGAAACACCGGG.

The sample holds a few counts of this clone. Mouse gene names and germline throughout. The CDR3 extends 4 residues past the end of the read, so its final part is completed from the germline J gene. This sample also contains other DNA sequences that code for the same CDR3. The chain links TRBV1 to TRBJ2-2; 11 nucleotides match TRBD1. The CDR3 consists of 15 residues. V dropped 4 bases and J dropped 3; count of bases not matched to a gene: 1. Germline-derived CDR1 and CDR2 are NSQYPW and LRSPGD (reference sequence). CDR3 DNA (partial): TGCACCTGCAGTGGGACAGGGGGCCACACCGGG. Protein sequence: CTCSGTGGHTG. Given in full, the CDR3 is CTCSGTGGHTGQLYF. The full variable domain, with the rest looked up from reference TRBV1 and TRBJ2-2, is VTLLEQNPRWRLVPRGQAVNLRCILKNSQYPWMSWYQQDLQKQLQWLFTLRSPGDKEVKSLPGADYLATRVTDTELRLQVANMSQGRTLYCTCSGTGGHTGQLYFGEGSKLTVL.

A note on this clone: Gene labels here are mouse ones. The read comes to an end 4 residues before the CDR3 does, leaving the germline J gene to fill in the end. The sample holds other DNA sequences that translate to the same CDR3. V is TRBV1 and J is TRBJ2-7; 8 positions match TRBD2. With 2 bases clipped from V and 3 bases from J, the junction kept 0 bases outside the gene matches. The CDR3 contains 13 residues. Germline loops: CDR1 NSQYPW, CDR2 LRSPGD (reference sequence). The CDR3 bases that were read are TGCACCTGCAGTGCAACTGGGGGCTAT. Translated, it gives CTCSATGGY. The whole CDR3 sequence is CTCSATGGYEQYF.

As for this clone: Mouse germline and gene names are used. Read data end 4 residues before the CDR3 end; the end is taken from the germline J gene. V gene TRBV13-1 combines with J gene TRBJ2-4; 9 bases fit TRBD2. Germline V lookup: CDR1 NSHNY, CDR2 SYGAGN. With V trimmed by 1 base and J by 0 bases, 3 bases remained unmatched. This CDR3 has 16 amino acids. The CDR3 sequence: CASSDFLGGSQNTLYF. CDR3 DNA, as far as it was read: TGTGCCAGCAGTGATTTCCTGGGGGGGAGTCAAAAC.

A note on this clone: The gene symbols are mouse symbols. The read terminates 4 residues ahead of where the CDR3 ends, so the germline J gene completes it. Additional DNA sequences in this sample encode the identical CDR3. This chain joins TRBV1 and TRBJ2-3; 8 bases align to TRBD1. The germline V gene has CDR1 NSQYPW and CDR2 LRSPGD (reference sequence). CDR3 size: 15 residues. V was clipped by 3 bases and J by 0 bases; unmatched bases: 2. The CDR3 bases that were read are TGCACCTGCAGTGCCGACAGGGGTAGTGCAGAA. Amino acids: CTCSADRGSAE. The full CDR3 sequence reads CTCSADRGSAETLYF.

This clone showed up just a few times. Here the gene names and germline are mouse. With the read ending 3 residues before the CDR3 end, the germline J gene is used to fill in that end. The genes are TRBV1 and TRBJ1-6, with a weak D call TRBD1 (5 bases). TRBJ1-6 is known as an ORF, though its function is uncertain. The CDR3 runs 15 residues. The germline V and J ends were trimmed by 0 bases and 8 bases, with 11 bases remaining between them. From germline, CDR1 is NSQYPW and CDR2 LRSPGD (reference sequence). The CDR3 region is CTCSADRERYSPLYF. Incomplete CDR3 DNA: TGCACCTGCAGTGCAGACAGGGAACGGTATTCGCCC.

Concerning this clone: Genes here carry mouse names. The read gets to within 4 residues of the CDR3 end, and the germline J gene fills in the rest. This sample includes further DNA sequences coding for the same CDR3. This sequence joins TRBV31 and TRBJ2-3; 7 positions match TRBD2. Losses at the gene ends were 3 bases for V and 0 bases for J; bases not matched to a gene: 6. This CDR3 has 15 residues. Germline V gives CDR1 GKSSPN, CDR2 SITVG. CDR3 residues: CAWSPGGTSAETLYF. CDR3 bases read: TGTGCCTGGAGCCCTGGGGGAACTAGTGCAGAA.

This clone has just a few counts. Gene names denote mouse genes. The CDR3 DNA, read in part, is TGTGCCACCGCCCGACAGCTCTATGCT. This codes for CATARQLYA. The CDR3 as a whole reads CATARQLYAEQFF. V gene TRBV13-1 combines with J gene TRBJ2-1, with a tentative D call TRBD1 (5 bases). Coverage ceases 4 residues before the CDR3 finishes, and the germline J gene fills in the end. V lost 9 bases and J lost 3, with 13 bases in between. The CDR3 has 13 residues. Germline CDR1 reads NSHNY; CDR2 reads SYGAGN.

About this clone itself: Any gene name here is a mouse gene name. The CDR3 extends 4 residues past the end of the read, so its final part is completed from the germline J gene. This chain uses TRBV5 with TRBJ2-4, with TRBD2 matching 8 bases. CDR3 size: 15 residues. Germline-derived CDR1 and CDR2 are LGHNA and YNLKQL (reference sequence). This CDR3 reads CASSQEWGGSNTLYF. CDR3 DNA (partial): TGTGCCAGCAGCCAAGAATGGGGGGGGAGCAAC.

Only a few counts were recorded for this clone. Gene names and germline refer to mouse. Sequencing ends 4 residues short of the CDR3 end; the germline J gene provides the rest. V gene TRBV13-1 combines with J gene TRBJ1-2; the match to TRBD1 covers 10 bases. The V gene's germline CDR1 is NSHNY and CDR2 SYGAGN. After removal of 0 bases from V and 4 bases from J, the junction contained 3 bases not matched to a gene. This CDR3 is 15 amino acids long. The CDR3 is CASSDVGQGISDYTF. CDR3 bases read: TGTGCCAGCAGTGATGTGGGACAGGGGATCTCC.

This clone was detected only a few times. The gene symbols are mouse symbols. The observed sequence ends 4 residues before the CDR3 terminus, with the missing tail filled in from the germline J gene. The chain has TRBV13-1 and TRBJ2-4, with D tentatively TRBD1 (6 bases). Trimming removed 2 bases from V and 0 bases from J, with 13 bases in between. Germline values: CDR1 NSHNY, CDR2 SYGAGN. CDR3 size: 16 residues. CDR3 DNA, as far as it was read: TGTGCCAGCAGTGAAGCAGGGGCTGGTAGTCAAAAC. It translates to CASSEAGAGSQN. Given in full, the CDR3 is CASSEAGAGSQNTLYF.

With respect to this clone: Mouse gene names and germline throughout. The read ends 4 residues before the CDR3 terminus; that terminus is restored from the germline J gene. The chain recombines TRBV5 with TRBJ2-1; 14 bases line up with TRBD2. V lost 4 bases, J lost 6 bases, and 11 bases stayed unmatched. This CDR3 has 18 residues. Looked up from germline, CDR1 is LGHNA and CDR2 is YNLKQL (reference sequence). The CDR3 DNA, read in part, is TGTGCCAGCAGCCCCCTCGGGACTGGGGGGGCGGGGGGTGCT. Translating gives CASSPLGTGGAGGA. The entire CDR3 protein reads CASSPLGTGGAGGAEQFF.

This clone appeared many times. The genes and germline here are from mouse. The same CDR3 arises from other DNA sequences in this sample as well. The CDR3 bases that were read are TGTGCTAGCAGTAGGGGACTGGGAGGCACCGGG. The encoded protein is CASSRGLGGTG. The CDR3, in full, reads CASSRGLGGTGQLYF. The rearrangement uses TRBV17 and TRBJ2-2; the match to TRBD2 covers 9 bases. Read sequence stops 4 residues before the CDR3 end, and the germline J gene provides the missing end. Germline-derived CDR1 and CDR2 are MNHDT and YYDKIL. This CDR3 has 15 residues. The J segment lost 4 bases and the V segment lost 3 bases, leaving 3 bases of the junction unmatched.